This TCR beta chain was captured in a study of CD8 T cells in Susac syndrome. This clonotype showed up just a few times. V was pared by 0 bases and J by 4 bases, with 10 bases between. The CDR3 consists of 14 residues. Looked up from germline, CDR1 is SGHVS and CDR2 is FNYEAQ. Random hexamers were used to reverse transcribe an amount of about 0.45 to 1 ug RNA. The amplification used immunoSEQ multiplex PCR on TCR beta CDR3; it spanned 54 Vbeta and 13 Jbeta. TCRdb processed the immunoSEQ multiplex PCR reads anew with MiXCR; each CDR3 protein has one entry. The repertoire consists of roughly 400,000 distinct CDR3 sequences, with approximately 85% occurring once and the leading ten covering about 0.12%. Negative magnetic isolation gave CD8+ and CD4+ cells; FACS enriched CD8+ TEMRA.

Sequencing was carried out using CD8+ T cells from PBMCs. The receptor was derived from a human donor with multiple sclerosis. This chain joins TRBV7-6 and TRBJ2-7, with a possible D match to TRBD2 (6 bases). The CDR3 sequence: CASSLAGRSYEQYF. The CDR3 DNA is TGTGCCAGCAGCTTAGCCGGGAGATCGTACGAGCAGTACTTC.